The 26 T cell receptor beta chains reported below all come from one sample, sequenced in a study of blood T cell repertoires in COVID-19. The repertoire was sequenced with immunoSEQ multiplex PCR; TCRdb's copy has only in-frame clones and lacks some. The sample lists some 260,000 clones, 70% to 90% seen once, with approximately 2.1% in the top ten. Source material: peripheral blood. The receptors come from a woman in her forties who had recovered from COVID-19.

The gene calls are TRBV4-2 and TRBJ2-2, with TRBD1 identical over 8 bases. V was clipped by 1 base and J by 8 bases; unmatched bases: 6. Germline V gene lookup returns CDR1 LGHNA and CDR2 YNFKEQ. CDR3 length: 15 amino acids. CDR3: CASSQAGTGGGELFF. The DNA of the CDR3 is TGTGCCAGCAGCCAAGCCGGGACAGGTGGGGGGGAGCTGTTTTTT.

The J gene is TRBJ1-2, the V gene TRBV10-2; the D gene is possibly TRBD1 (5 bases). The CDR3 length is 15 residues. Germline V gene lookup returns CDR1 WSHSY and CDR2 SAAADI. Trimming removed 3 bases at V and 8 bases at J, with 19 bases between. For the CDR3, the DNA is TGCGCCAGCAGTGATTTGGGCAGGGTACTTGGAGGCTACACCTTC. Translating gives CASSDLGRVLGGYTF.

The V and J genes are TRBV30 and TRBJ1-4; no reliable D call. From germline, CDR1 is GTSNPN and CDR2 SVGIG (reference sequence). The V gene lost 8 bases and the J gene lost 5 bases, with 15 bases spanning the gap. The CDR3 is 13 residues long. The CDR3 loop is CALRARRNEKLFF. The CDR3 nucleotides read TGTGCCCTCCGTGCCAGGAGGAATGAAAAACTGTTTTTT.

V usage is TRBV28 and J usage is TRBJ1-4, with TRBD1 identical over 12 bases. CDR3 length: 18 amino acids. V shed 2 bases and J 7 bases; nucleotides not matched to a gene: 11. Germline V lookup: CDR1 MDHEN, CDR2 SYDVKM. The CDR3: CASSLSMNRDRGREKLFF. DNA of the CDR3: TGTGCCAGCAGTTTAAGCATGAATCGGGACAGGGGGCGTGAAAAACTGTTTTTT.

The chain joins TRBV6-5 to TRBJ1-2, with D perhaps matching TRBD1 (5 bases). Germline lookup yields CDR1 MNHEY and CDR2 SVGAGI. V was shortened by 0 bases and J by 8 bases, with 10 bases between the two germline ends. The CDR3 sequence is 13 residues long. CDR3 amino acids: CASSYSGAYGYTF. The CDR3 nucleotides are TGTGCCAGCAGTTACTCAGGGGCGTACGGCTACACCTTC.

The chain uses TRBV11-3 and TRBJ2-5; possibly TRBD2 for D (5 bases). The CDR3 extends over 12 amino acids. Germline CDR1 and CDR2: SGHNT and YENEEA. Deletions cut 5 bases from V and 4 bases from J, with 8 bases between. CDR3 sequence: CASSLRGETQYF. CDR3 nucleotide sequence: TGTGCCAGCAGCCTCCGGGGAGAGACCCAGTACTTC.

The rearrangement joins TRBV7-2 to TRBJ2-5; TRBD2 aligns across 8 bases. Germline assignment: CDR1 SGHTA and CDR2 FQGNSA. This CDR3 has 15 residues. V shed 2 bases and J 5 bases; nucleotides not matched to a gene: 7. CDR3 DNA sequence: TGTGCCAGCAGCTTACTCGCGGGGGGAGGGGAGACCCAGTACTTC. Its protein product is CASSLLAGGGETQYF.

The chain employs TRBV4-3 and TRBJ2-1, with D possibly being TRBD2 (6 bases). Per germline, CDR1 LGHNA and CDR2 YSLEER. V was cut by 0 bases and J by 3 bases, with 18 bases left in between. CDR3 size: 18 residues. The CDR3 is CASSQEITGAGLYNEQFF. CDR3 bases: TGCGCCAGCAGCCAAGAAATTACGGGAGCGGGCCTCTACAATGAGCAGTTCTTC.

The chain recombines TRBV3-1 (or the pseudogene TRBV3-2) with TRBJ1-5; D is perhaps TRBD1 (6 bases). The CDR3 contains 15 residues. CDR1 is LGHDT and CDR2 is YNNKEL in the germline V gene (reference sequence). V shed 2 bases and J shed 7 bases, with 15 bases lying between them. The CDR3 is CASSQRGGAGQPQHF. Here the CDR3 DNA reads TGTGCCAGCAGCCAAAGGGGGGGCGCAGGACAGCCCCAGCATTTT.

The chain recombines TRBV30 with TRBJ2-5, with a weak D call TRBD1 (5 bases). CDR1 and CDR2 from the germline V gene are GTSNPN and SVGIG (reference sequence). Deletions cut 2 bases from V and 10 bases from J, with 11 bases between. The CDR3 contains 11 residues. The CDR3 coding sequence is TGTGCCTGGAGTACAGGTTTGAGCCAGTACTTC. Amino acids: CAWSTGLSQYF.

The chain joins TRBV6-5 to TRBJ2-4; 7 nucleotides agree with TRBD2. This CDR3 region has 15 residues. The germline V gene encodes CDR1 MNHEY and CDR2 SVGAGI. V shed 2 bases and J 0 bases; nucleotides not matched to a gene: 1. This chain's CDR3 is CASSYPGGAKNIQYF. In DNA form, the CDR3 reads TGTGCCAGCAGTTACCCGGGGGGAGCCAAAAACATTCAGTACTTC.

This clone turned up a few times. This chain joins TRBV19 and TRBJ2-1; 7 bases agree with TRBD2. The CDR3 spans 18 residues. The germline V gene has CDR1 LNHDA and CDR2 SQIVND (reference sequence). V gave up 3 bases and J gave up 8 bases; unmatched junction bases: 19. The CDR3 here is CASSMEGGWGRKDDEQFF. CDR3 coding DNA: TGTGCCAGTAGTATGGAGGGAGGGTGGGGTCGAAAGGACGATGAGCAGTTCTTC.

The chain joins TRBV5-1 to TRBJ2-7; D is perhaps TRBD2 (5 bases). The CDR3 extends over 15 amino acids. Per the germline V gene, CDR1 is SGHRS and CDR2 is YFSETQ. The V end was cut by 1 base, the J end by 4 bases, with 15 bases between. Here the CDR3 reads CASSLKSGSIYEQYF. The CDR3 DNA sequence: TGCGCCAGCAGCTTGAAAAGCGGCTCAATATACGAGCAGTACTTC. Full variable domain (missing parts from reference TRBV5-1 and TRBJ2-7): KAGVTQTPRYLIKTRGQQVTLSCSPISGHRSVSWYQQTPGQGLQFLFEYFSETQRNKGNFPGRFSGRQFSNSRSEMNVSTLELGDSALYLCASSLKSGSIYEQYFGPGTRLTVT.

The rearrangement uses TRBV2 and TRBJ1-4, with 8 bases matching TRBD1. Germline V gene data show CDR1 as SNHLY and CDR2 as FYNNEI. This CDR3 has 14 residues. J lost 8 bases, V lost 4 bases, and 6 bases had no gene match. This CDR3 reads CASSAGGSGEKLFF. In DNA form, the CDR3 reads TGTGCCAGCAGTGCAGGGGGCTCGGGAGAAAAACTGTTTTTT.

This clone has only a few counts. The chain has TRBV2 and TRBJ2-7; D possibly corresponds to TRBD1 (5 bases). V was clipped by 0 bases and J by 7 bases, with 19 bases between them. Germline V gene data show CDR1 as SNHLY and CDR2 as FYNNEI. The CDR3 extends over 16 amino acids. CDR3 DNA: TGTGCCAGCAGTGAAGCGGGCAGGGCATACTCTGGAGAGCAGTACTTC. Translation: CASSEAGRAYSGEQYF.

The chain couples TRBV9 to TRBJ2-7; a possible D gene is TRBD1 (6 bases). V was cut by 0 bases and J by 3 bases, with 13 bases left in between. CDR3 size: 15 residues. Germline V lookup: CDR1 SGDLS, CDR2 YYNGEE. This chain's CDR3 is CASSVGQGMIYEQYF. The CDR3 bases are TGTGCCAGCAGCGTAGGGCAGGGGATGATCTACGAGCAGTACTTC.

The rearrangement joins TRBV12-3 or TRBV12-4 to TRBJ2-3, with a tentative D call TRBD1 (6 bases). The CDR3 has 12 amino acids. V was shortened by 6 bases and J by 8 bases, with 12 bases between the two germline ends. DNA for the CDR3: TGTGCCAGCAGCAAACAGGGCCTTACGCAGTATTTT. This sequence encodes CASSKQGLTQYF.

The chain couples TRBV19 to TRBJ2-2, with TRBD1 identical over 9 bases. Unmatched junction bases numbered 4, after V lost 5 bases and J lost 6 bases. Looked up from germline, CDR1 is LNHDA and CDR2 is SQIVND (reference sequence). The CDR3 extends over 14 amino acids. This CDR3 reads CASSATGGAGELFF. In nucleotides, the CDR3 is TGTGCCAGTAGTGCGACAGGGGGGGCCGGGGAGCTGTTTTTT.

V gene TRBV10-3 combines with J gene TRBJ2-7, with D hard to call. The V gene lost 4 bases and the J gene lost 4 bases, with 5 bases spanning the gap. Per the germline V gene, CDR1 is ENHRY and CDR2 is SYGVKD. CDR3 size: 11 residues. Written as DNA, the CDR3 is TGTGCCATCAGTGGCGGTTACGAGCAGTACTTC. Its translation is CAISGGYEQYF.

This chain connects TRBV2 to TRBJ2-5; TRBD2 agrees at 16 bases. Germline CDR1 is SNHLY and CDR2 is FYNNEI. V was clipped by 3 bases and J by 2 bases; unmatched bases: 3. The CDR3 is made up of 17 amino acids. The CDR3 region is CASSEGLAGGAQETQYF. The CDR3 nucleotides are TGTGCCAGCAGTGAGGGACTAGCGGGGGGGGCTCAAGAGACCCAGTACTTC.

This chain connects TRBV14 to TRBJ1-2; perhaps TRBD1 as D (6 bases). The ends were cut back, 0 bases at V and 0 bases at J, with 14 bases in the middle. The CDR3 is 17 amino acids. Germline V lookup: CDR1 SGHDN, CDR2 FVKESK. This chain's CDR3 is CASSQDRQGRTNYGYTF. The DNA of the CDR3 is TGTGCCAGCAGCCAAGATCGTCAGGGGCGGACTAACTATGGCTACACCTTC. Complete variable domain (other parts from reference TRBV14 and TRBJ1-2): EAGVTQFPSHSVIEKGQTVTLRCDPISGHDNLYWYRRVMGKEIKFLLHFVKESKQDESGMPNNRFLAERTGGTYSTLKVQPAELEDSGVYFCASSQDRQGRTNYGYTFGSGTRLTVV.

The chain links TRBV7-9 to TRBJ1-6; D is possibly TRBD1 (5 bases). CDR1 is SEHNR and CDR2 is FQNEAQ in the germline V gene (reference sequence). V was cut by 4 bases and J by 10 bases, with 8 bases left in between. The CDR3 contains 12 residues. Here the CDR3 reads CASSSRGSPLHF. In nucleotides, the CDR3 is TGTGCCAGCAGCTCCCGGGGGTCACCCCTCCACTTT.

This clone was detected only a few times. The J gene is TRBJ1-2, the V gene TRBV19, with 9 bases fitting TRBD1. The V gene end was trimmed by 5 bases and the J gene end by 0 bases; junction bases not matched to a gene: 16. The CDR3 spans 19 residues. CDR1 and CDR2 from the germline V gene are LNHDA and SQIVND (reference sequence). CDR3 nucleotide sequence: TGTGCCAGTAGTGAATACAGGGGGCTAATTAACGAAGCTAACTATGGCTACACCTTC. Protein product: CASSEYRGLINEANYGYTF. The whole variable domain, remainder taken from reference TRBV19 and TRBJ1-2, is DGGITQSPKYLFRKEGQNVTLSCEQNLNHDAMYWYRQDPGQGLRLIYYSQIVNDFQKGDIAEGYSVSREKKESFPLTVTSAQKNPTAFYLCASSEYRGLINEANYGYTFGSGTRLTVV.

The CDR3 is CATSDLWTSGISGGTGELFF. DNA for the CDR3: TGTGCCACCAGTGATTTGTGGACTAGCGGGATCAGCGGAGGCACCGGGGAGCTGTTTTTT. The chain couples TRBV24-1 to TRBJ2-2, with TRBD2 identical over 12 bases. Looked up from germline, CDR1 is KGHDR and CDR2 is SFDVKD. This CDR3 has 20 residues. The junction had 11 bases not matched to a gene; V was cut back by 0 bases and J by 4 bases.

V is TRBV2 and J is TRBJ2-1; 9 positions agree with TRBD1. V trimming: 6 bases; J trimming: 4 bases; junction bases outside the gene matches: 7. The CDR3 is made up of 15 amino acids. CDR1 is SNHLY, CDR2 FYNNEI, per germline. CDR3 bases: TGTGCCAGCAGGGAGGACAGGGGTCGTTACAATGAGCAGTTCTTC. Translating it yields CASREDRGRYNEQFF.

The chain couples TRBV30 to TRBJ1-2, with 7 nucleotides matching TRBD1. The CDR3 extends over 14 amino acids. CDR1 and CDR2 (germline): GTSNPN, SVGIG (reference sequence). J lost 7 bases, V lost 2 bases, and 10 bases had no gene match. In DNA, the CDR3 is TGTGCCTGGAGTAGGATGGGACAGTATCCTGGCTACACCTTC. It specifies CAWSRMGQYPGYTF.